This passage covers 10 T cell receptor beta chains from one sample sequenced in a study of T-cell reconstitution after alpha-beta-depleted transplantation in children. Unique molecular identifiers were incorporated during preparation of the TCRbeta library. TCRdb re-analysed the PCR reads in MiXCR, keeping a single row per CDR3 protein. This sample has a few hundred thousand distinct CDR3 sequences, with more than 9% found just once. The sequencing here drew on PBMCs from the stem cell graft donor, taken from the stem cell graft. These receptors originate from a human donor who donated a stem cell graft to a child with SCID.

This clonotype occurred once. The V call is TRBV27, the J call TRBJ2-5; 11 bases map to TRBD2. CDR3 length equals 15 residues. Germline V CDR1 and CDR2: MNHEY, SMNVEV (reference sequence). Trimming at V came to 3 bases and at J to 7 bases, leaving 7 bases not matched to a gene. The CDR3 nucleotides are TGTGCCAGCAGTTTGACTAGCGGGGATGGGGGGACCCAGTACTTC. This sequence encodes CASSLTSGDGGTQYF.

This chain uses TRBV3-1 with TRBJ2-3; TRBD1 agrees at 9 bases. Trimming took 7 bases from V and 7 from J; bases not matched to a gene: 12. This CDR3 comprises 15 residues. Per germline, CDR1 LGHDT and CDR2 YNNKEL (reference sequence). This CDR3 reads CASTKEGTGTHTQYF. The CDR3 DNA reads TGTGCCAGCACCAAGGAGGGGACAGGGACACATACGCAGTATTTT.

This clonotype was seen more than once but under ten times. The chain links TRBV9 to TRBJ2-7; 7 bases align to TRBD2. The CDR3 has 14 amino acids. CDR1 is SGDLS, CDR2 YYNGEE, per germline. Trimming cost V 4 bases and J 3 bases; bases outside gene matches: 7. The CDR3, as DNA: TGTGCCAGCAGCAGGCAGACTAGCAGCTACGAGCAGTACTTC. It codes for CASSRQTSSYEQYF.

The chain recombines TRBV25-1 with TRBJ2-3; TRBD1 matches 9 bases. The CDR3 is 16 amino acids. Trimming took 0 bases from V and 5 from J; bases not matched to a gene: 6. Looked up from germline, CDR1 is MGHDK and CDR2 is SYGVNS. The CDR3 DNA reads TGTGCCAGCAGTGAATACCCCGGACAGGGGAAAGATACGCAGTATTTT. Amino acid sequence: CASSEYPGQGKDTQYF. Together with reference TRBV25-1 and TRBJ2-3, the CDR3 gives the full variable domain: EADIYQTPRYLVIGTGKKITLECSQTMGHDKMYWYQQDPGMELHLIHYSYGVNSTEKGDLSSESTVSRIRTEHFPLTLESARPSHTSQYLCASSEYPGQGKDTQYFGPGTRLTVL.

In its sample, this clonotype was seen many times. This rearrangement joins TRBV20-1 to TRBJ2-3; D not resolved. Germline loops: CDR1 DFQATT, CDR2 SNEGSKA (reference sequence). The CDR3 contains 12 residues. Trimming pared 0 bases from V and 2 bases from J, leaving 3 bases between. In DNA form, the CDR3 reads TGCAGTGCTAGAGAGAACACAGATACGCAGTATTTT. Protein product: CSARENTDTQYF.

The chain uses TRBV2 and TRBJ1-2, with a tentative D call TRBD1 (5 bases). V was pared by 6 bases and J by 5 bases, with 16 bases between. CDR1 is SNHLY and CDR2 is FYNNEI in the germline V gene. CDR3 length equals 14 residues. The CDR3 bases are TGTGCCAGCAGCGACGGGGGGATAGGGTATGGCTACACCTTC. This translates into CASSDGGIGYGYTF.

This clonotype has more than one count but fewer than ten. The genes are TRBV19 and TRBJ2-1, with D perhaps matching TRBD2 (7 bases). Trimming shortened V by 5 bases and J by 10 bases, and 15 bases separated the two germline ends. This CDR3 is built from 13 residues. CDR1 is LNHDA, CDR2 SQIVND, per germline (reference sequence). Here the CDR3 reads CASSWAGAEEQFF. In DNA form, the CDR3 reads TGTGCCAGTAGTTGGGCGGGGGCGGAGGAGCAGTTCTTC.

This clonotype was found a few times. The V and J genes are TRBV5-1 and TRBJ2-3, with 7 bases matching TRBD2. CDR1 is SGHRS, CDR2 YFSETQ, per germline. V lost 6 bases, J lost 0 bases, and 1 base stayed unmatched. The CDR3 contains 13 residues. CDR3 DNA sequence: TGCGCCAGCAAGCGGGGAAGCACAGATACGCAGTATTTT. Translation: CASKRGSTDTQYF.

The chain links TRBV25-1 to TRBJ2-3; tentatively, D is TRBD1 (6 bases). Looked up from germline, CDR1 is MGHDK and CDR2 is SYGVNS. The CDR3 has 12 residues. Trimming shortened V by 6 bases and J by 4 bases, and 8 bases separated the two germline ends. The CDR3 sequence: CASRQGPDTQYF. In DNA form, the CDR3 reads TGTGCCAGCAGGCAGGGGCCAGATACGCAGTATTTT.

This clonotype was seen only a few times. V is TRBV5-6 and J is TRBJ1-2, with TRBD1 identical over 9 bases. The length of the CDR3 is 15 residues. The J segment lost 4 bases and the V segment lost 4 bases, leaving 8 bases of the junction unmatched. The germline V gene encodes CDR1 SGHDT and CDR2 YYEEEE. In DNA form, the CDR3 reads TGTGCCAGCAGCGCCGGGACAGGGAGTGGCTATGGCTACACCTTC. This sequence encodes CASSAGTGSGYGYTF.